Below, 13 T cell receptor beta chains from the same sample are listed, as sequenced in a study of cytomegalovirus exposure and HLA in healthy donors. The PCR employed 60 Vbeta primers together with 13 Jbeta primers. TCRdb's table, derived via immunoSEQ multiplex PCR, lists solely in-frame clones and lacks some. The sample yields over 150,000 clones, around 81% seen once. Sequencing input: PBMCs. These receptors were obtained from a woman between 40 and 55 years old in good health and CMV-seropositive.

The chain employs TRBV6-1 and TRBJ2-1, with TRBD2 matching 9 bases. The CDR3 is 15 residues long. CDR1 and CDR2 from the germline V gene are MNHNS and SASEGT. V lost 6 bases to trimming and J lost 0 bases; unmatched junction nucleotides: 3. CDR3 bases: TGTGCCAGCAGGGTTAGCGGGGGCTCCTACAATGAGCAGTTCTTC. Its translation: CASRVSGGSYNEQFF.

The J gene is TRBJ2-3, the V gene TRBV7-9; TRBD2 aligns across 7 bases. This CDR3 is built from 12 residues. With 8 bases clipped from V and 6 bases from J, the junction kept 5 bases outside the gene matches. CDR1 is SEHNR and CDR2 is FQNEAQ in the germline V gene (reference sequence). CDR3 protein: CASVLGGDTQYF. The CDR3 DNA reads TGTGCCAGCGTGTTGGGGGGGGATACGCAGTATTTT.

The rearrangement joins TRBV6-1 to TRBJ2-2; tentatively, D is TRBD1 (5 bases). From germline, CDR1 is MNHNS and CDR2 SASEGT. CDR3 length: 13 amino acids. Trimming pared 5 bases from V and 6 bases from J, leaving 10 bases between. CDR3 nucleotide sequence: TGTGCCAGCAGTCGACCAGGGCCCGGGGAGCTGTTTTTT. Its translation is CASSRPGPGELFF.

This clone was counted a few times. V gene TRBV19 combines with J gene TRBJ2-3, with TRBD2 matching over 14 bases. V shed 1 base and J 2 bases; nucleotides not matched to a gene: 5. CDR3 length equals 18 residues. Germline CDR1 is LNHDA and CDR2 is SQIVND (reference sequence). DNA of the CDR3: TGTGCCAGTAGTATAGGACTAGCGGGAGGGAAATCCACAGATACGCAGTATTTT. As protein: CASSIGLAGGKSTDTQYF.

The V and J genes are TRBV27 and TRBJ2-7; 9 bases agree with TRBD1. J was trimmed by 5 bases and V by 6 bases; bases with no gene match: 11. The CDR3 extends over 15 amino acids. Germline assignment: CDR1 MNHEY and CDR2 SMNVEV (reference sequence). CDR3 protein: CASRRGQGSYHEQYF. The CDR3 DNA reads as TGTGCCAGCAGGCGTGGACAGGGGAGTTACCACGAGCAGTACTTC.

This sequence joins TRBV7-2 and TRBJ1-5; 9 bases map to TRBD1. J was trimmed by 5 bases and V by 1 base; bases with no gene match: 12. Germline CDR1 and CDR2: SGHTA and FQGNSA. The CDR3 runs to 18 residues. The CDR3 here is CASSLGRGTGKGYQPQHF. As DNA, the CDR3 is TGTGCCAGCAGCTTAGGTCGGGGGACAGGGAAGGGCTATCAGCCCCAGCATTTT. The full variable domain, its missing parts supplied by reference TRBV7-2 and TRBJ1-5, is GAGVSQSPSNKVTEKGKDVELRCDPISGHTALYWYRQSLGQGLEFLIYFQGNSAPDKSGLPSDRFSAERTGGSVSTLTIQRTQQEDSAVYLCASSLGRGTGKGYQPQHFGDGTRLSIL.

The CDR3 region has the DNA TGTGCCAGCAGTTACCAGGGGGCAAACACCGGGGAGCTGTTTTTT. Protein sequence: CASSYQGANTGELFF. The rearrangement uses TRBV28 and TRBJ2-2; 8 bases fit TRBD1. There are 15 residues in the CDR3. The germline CDR1 and CDR2 sequences are MDHEN and SYDVKM. The V segment lost 4 bases and the J segment 2 bases; nucleotides outside the gene matches: 3.

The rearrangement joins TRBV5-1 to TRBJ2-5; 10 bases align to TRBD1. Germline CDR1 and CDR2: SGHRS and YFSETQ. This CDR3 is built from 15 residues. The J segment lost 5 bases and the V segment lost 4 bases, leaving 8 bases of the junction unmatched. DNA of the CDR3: TGCGCCAGCAGCGTGTCCGGGACAGGGGCCGAGACCCAGTACTTC. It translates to CASSVSGTGAETQYF.

The CDR3 DNA follows: TGTGCCAGCAGCTTAGGGGGGCTTACATTGAGCTCCTACGAGCAGTACTTC. Residues: CASSLGGLTLSSYEQYF. The V and J genes are TRBV11-2 and TRBJ2-7, with D possibly being TRBD1 (6 bases). Germline assignment: CDR1 SGHAT and CDR2 FQNNGV. The CDR3 sequence is 17 residues long. With 1 base removed from V and 0 bases from J, the gap between germline ends came to 16 bases.

CDR3 protein: CASSVSRQNTEAFF. Written as DNA, the CDR3 is TGTGCCAGCAGCGTGAGTCGACAGAACACTGAAGCTTTCTTT. This sequence joins TRBV5-4 and TRBJ1-1; no definite D call. The CDR3 contains 14 residues. Germline V gene lookup returns CDR1 SGHNT and CDR2 YYREEE (reference sequence). The V end lost 4 bases, the J end lost 1 base, and 11 bases lay between the germline ends.

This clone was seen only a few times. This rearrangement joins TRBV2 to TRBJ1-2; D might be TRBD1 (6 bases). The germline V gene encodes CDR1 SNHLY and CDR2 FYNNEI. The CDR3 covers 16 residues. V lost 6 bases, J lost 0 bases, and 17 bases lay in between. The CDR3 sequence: CASSVGMTGANYGYTF. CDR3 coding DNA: TGTGCCAGCAGCGTAGGCATGACAGGAGCTAACTATGGCTACACCTTC.

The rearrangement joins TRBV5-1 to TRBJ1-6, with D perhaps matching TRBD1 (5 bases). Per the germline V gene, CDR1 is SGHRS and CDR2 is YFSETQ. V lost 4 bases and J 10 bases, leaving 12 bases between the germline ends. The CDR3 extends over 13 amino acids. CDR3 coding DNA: TGCGCCAGCAGCCAGGGTACCGGGTCACCCCTCCACTTT. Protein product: CASSQGTGSPLHF.

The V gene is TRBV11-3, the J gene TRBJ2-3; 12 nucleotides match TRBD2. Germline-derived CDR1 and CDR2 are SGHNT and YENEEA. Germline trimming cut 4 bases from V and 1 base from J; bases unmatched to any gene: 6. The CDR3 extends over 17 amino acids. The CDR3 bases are TGTGCCAGCAGCTCCGTTCTAGCGGGAGGGCGCACAGATACGCAGTATTTT. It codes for CASSSVLAGGRTDTQYF.